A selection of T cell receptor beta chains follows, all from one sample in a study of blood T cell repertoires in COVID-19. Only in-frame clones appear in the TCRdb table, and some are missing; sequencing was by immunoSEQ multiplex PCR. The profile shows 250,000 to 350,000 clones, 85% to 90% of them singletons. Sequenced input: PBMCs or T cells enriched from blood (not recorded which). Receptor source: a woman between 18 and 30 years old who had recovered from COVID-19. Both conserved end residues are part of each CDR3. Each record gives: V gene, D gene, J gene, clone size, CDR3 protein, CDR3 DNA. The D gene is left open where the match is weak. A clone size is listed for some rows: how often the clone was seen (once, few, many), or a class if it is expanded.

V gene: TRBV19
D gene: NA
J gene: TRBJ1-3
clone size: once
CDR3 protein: CASSMTAVSGNTIYF
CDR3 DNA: TGTGCCAGTAGTATGACCGCGGTCTCTGGAAACACCATATATTTT

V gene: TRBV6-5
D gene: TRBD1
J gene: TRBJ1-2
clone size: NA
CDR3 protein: CASSYQTGTYGYTF
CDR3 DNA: TGTGCCAGCAGTTACCAGACAGGGACCTATGGCTACACCTTC

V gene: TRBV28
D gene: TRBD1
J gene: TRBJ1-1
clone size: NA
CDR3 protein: CASSLYPYRDRGAFF
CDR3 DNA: TGTGCCAGCAGTTTATATCCCTACCGGGACAGGGGAGCTTTCTTT

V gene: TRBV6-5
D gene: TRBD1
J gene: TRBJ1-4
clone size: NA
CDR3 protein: CASSAAQGASEKLFF
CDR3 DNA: TGTGCCAGCAGCGCCGCACAGGGGGCATCTGAAAAACTGTTTTTT

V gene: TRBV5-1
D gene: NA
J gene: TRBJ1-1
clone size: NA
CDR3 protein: CASSSETNTEAFF
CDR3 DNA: TGCGCCAGCAGCTCAGAAACGAACACTGAAGCTTTCTTT

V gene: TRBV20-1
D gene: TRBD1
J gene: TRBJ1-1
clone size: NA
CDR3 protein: CSGTGQTEAFF
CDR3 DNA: TGCAGTGGGACAGGGCAGACTGAAGCTTTCTTT

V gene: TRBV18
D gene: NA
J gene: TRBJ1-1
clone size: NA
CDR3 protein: CASSETGYTEAFF
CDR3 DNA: TGTGCCAGCTCCGAGACAGGTTATACTGAAGCTTTCTTT

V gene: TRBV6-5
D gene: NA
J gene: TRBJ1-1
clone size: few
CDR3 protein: CASSGLDTEAFF
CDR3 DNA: TGTGCCAGCAGCGGACTAGACACTGAAGCTTTCTTT

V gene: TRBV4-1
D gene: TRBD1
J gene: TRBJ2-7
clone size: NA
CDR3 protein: CASSEGQGTPYEQYF
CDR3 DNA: TGCGCCAGCAGCGAGGGACAGGGAACTCCCTACGAGCAGTACTTC

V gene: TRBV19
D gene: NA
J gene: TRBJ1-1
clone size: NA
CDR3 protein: CASSMEIGGRNTEAFF
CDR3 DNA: TGTGCCAGTAGTATGGAAATCGGGGGTCGAAACACTGAAGCTTTCTTT

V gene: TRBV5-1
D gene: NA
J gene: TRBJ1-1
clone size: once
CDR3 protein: CASSAGPSNTEAFF
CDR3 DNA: TGCGCCAGCAGCGCGGGGCCCTCGAACACTGAAGCTTTCTTT

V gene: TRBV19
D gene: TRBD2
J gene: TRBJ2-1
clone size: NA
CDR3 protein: CASSPRRLAGGPGNEQFF
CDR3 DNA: TGTGCCAGTAGTCCACGTAGACTAGCGGGGGGGCCTGGAAATGAGCAGTTCTTC

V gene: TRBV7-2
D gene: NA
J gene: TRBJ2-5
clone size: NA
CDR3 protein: CASSLRSAVMETQYF
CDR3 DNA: TGTGCCAGCAGCTTAAGGTCAGCGGTCATGGAGACCCAGTACTTC

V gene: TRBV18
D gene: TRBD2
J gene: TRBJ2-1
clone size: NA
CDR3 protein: CASSPLPLAGPEGEQFF
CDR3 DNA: TGTGCCAGCTCACCACTTCCCTTAGCGGGCCCGGAGGGTGAGCAGTTCTTC

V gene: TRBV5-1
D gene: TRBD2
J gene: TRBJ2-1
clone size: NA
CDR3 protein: CASSPGVAGGSYNEQFF
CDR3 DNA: TGCGCCAGCAGCCCGGGGGTAGCGGGAGGCAGCTACAATGAGCAGTTCTTC

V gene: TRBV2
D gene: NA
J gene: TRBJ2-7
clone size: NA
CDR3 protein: CASSEPGWEQYF
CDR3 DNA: TGTGCCAGCAGTGAACCGGGGTGGGAGCAGTACTTC

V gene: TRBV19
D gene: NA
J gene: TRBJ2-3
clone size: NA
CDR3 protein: CASSMMGESTDTQYF
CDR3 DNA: TGTGCCAGTAGTATGATGGGAGAAAGCACAGATACGCAGTATTTT

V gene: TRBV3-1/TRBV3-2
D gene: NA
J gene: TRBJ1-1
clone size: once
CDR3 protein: CASSLWEREAFF
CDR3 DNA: TGTGCCAGCAGCCTCTGGGAGCGTGAAGCTTTCTTT

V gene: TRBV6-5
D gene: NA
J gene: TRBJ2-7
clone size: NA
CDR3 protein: CASRRGDYEQYF
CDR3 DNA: TGTGCCAGCAGAAGGGGTGACTACGAGCAGTACTTC

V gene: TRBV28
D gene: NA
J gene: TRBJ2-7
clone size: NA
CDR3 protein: CASRDPSYEQYF
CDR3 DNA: TGTGCCAGCAGAGATCCTAGCTACGAGCAGTACTTC

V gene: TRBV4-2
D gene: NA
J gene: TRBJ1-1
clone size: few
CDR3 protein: CASSQATGRRNTEAFF
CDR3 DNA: TGTGCCAGCAGCCAAGCTACAGGCCGAAGGAACACTGAAGCTTTCTTT

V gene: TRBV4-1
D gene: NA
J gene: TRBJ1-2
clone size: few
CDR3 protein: CASSQGLRGGDGRRNYGYTF
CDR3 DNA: TGCGCCAGCAGCCAAGGCCTTAGGGGGGGAGATGGACGCCGTAACTATGGCTACACCTTC

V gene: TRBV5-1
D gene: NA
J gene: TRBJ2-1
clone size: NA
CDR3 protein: CASSLQYNEQFF
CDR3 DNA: TGCGCCAGCAGCTTGCAGTACAATGAGCAGTTCTTC

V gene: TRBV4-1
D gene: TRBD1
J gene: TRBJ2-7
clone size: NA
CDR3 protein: CASSQGLQGSYEQYF
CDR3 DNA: TGCGCCAGCAGCCAAGGGCTACAGGGGTCATACGAGCAGTACTTC

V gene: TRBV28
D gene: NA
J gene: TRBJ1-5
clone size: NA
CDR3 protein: CASSLGGLSNQPQHF
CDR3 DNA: TGTGCCAGCAGTTTAGGAGGGTTAAGCAATCAGCCCCAGCATTTT

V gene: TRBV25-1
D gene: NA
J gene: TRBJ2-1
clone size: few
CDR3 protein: CASSEPGTKGFNEQFF
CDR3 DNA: TGTGCCAGCAGTGAGCCCGGGACAAAGGGTTTCAATGAGCAGTTCTTC

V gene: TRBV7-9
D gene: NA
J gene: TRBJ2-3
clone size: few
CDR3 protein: CASSLSSRTDTQYF
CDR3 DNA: TGTGCCAGCAGCTTAAGTAGCCGCACAGATACGCAGTATTTT

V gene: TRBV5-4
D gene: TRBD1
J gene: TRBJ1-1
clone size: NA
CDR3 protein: CASSLVDRVNTEAFF
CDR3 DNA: TGTGCCAGCAGCTTGGTGGACAGGGTGAACACTGAAGCTTTCTTT

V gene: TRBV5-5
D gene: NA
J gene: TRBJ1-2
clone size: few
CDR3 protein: CASSLESGYGYTF
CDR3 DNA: TGTGCCAGCAGCTTGGAGTCGGGCTATGGCTACACCTTC

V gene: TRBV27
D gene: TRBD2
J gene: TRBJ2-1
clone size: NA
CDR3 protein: CASRPLAGGPNEQFF
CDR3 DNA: TGTGCCAGCAGGCCACTAGCGGGAGGGCCCAATGAGCAGTTCTTC

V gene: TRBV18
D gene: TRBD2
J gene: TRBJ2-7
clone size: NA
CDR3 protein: CASSPGTRLYEQYF
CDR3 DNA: TGTGCCAGCTCACCAGGGACTAGACTTTACGAGCAGTACTTC

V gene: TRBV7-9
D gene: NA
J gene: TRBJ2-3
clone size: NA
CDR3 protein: CASSPGGGGTDTQYF
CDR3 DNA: TGTGCCAGCAGCCCCGGAGGAGGAGGCACAGATACGCAGTATTTT

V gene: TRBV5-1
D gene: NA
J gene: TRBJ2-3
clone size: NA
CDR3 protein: CASSLDRAADTQYF
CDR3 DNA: TGCGCCAGCAGCTTGGACAGGGCGGCCGATACGCAGTATTTT

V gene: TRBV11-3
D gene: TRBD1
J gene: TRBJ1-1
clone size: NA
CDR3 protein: CASSSGTGAGNTEAFF
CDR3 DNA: TGTGCCAGCAGCTCCGGGACAGGGGCCGGGAACACTGAAGCTTTCTTT

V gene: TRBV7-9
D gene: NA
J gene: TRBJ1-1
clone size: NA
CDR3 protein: CASSFITEAFF
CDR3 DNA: TGTGCCAGCAGCTTTATAACTGAAGCTTTCTTT

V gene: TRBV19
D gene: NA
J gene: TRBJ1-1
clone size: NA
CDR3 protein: CASSPTGGNTEAFF
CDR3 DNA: TGTGCCAGTAGTCCAACGGGGGGGAACACTGAAGCTTTCTTT

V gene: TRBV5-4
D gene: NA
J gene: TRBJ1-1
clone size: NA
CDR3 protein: CASTLSQVNTEAFF
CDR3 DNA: TGTGCCAGCACCCTAAGTCAGGTGAACACTGAAGCTTTCTTT

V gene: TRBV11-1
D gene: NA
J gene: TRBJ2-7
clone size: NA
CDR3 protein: CASSAGMSGVTYEQYF
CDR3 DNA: TGTGCCAGCAGCGCAGGTATGTCAGGCGTCACCTACGAGCAGTACTTC

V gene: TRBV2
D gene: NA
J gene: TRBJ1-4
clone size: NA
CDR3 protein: CASSGQTTNEKLFF
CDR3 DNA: TGTGCCAGCAGTGGACAGACAACTAATGAAAAACTGTTTTTT

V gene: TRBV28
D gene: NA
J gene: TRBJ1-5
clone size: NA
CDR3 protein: CASNKGVVNQPQHF
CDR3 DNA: TGTGCCAGCAACAAAGGGGTCGTCAATCAGCCCCAGCATTTT

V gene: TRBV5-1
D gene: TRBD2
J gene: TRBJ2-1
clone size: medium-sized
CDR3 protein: CASSWRDWTSGKNEQFF
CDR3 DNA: TGCGCCAGCAGCTGGAGGGATTGGACTAGCGGGAAGAATGAGCAGTTCTTC

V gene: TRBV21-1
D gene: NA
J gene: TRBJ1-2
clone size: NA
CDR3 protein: CASSRREGQGASW
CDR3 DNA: TGTGCCAGCAGCAGGAGAGAGGGACAGGGGGCGAGCTGG

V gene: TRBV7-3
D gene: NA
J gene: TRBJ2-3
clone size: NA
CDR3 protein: CASSRGTTSPTDTQYF
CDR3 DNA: TGTGCCAGCAGCCGCGGAACTACATCCCCCACAGATACGCAGTATTTT

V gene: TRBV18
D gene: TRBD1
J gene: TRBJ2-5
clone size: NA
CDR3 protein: CASSPIATGKRQETQYF
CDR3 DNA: TGTGCCAGCTCACCAATAGCGACAGGGAAAAGACAAGAGACCCAGTACTTC

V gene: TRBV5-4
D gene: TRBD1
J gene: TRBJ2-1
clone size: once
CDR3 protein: CASTGTANEQFF
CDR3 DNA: TGTGCCAGCACGGGGACAGCCAATGAGCAGTTCTTC

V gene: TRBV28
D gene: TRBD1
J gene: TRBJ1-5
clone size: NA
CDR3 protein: CASSHWGTGVNQPQHF
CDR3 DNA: TGTGCCAGCAGCCATTGGGGGACAGGGGTCAATCAGCCCCAGCATTTT

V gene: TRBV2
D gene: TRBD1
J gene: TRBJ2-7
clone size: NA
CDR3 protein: CASSGQGAHYEQYF
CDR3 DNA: TGTGCCAGCAGTGGACAGGGGGCCCACTACGAGCAGTACTTC

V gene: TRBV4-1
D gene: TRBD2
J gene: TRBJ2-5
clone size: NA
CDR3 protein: CASSPIGTSMAQYF
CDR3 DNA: TGCGCCAGCAGCCCTATAGGGACTAGCATGGCCCAGTACTTC